Listed below are T cell receptor beta chains from one sample, sequenced in a study of sequential checkpoint blockade in melanoma. Profiled with immunoSEQ multiplex PCR; TCRdb holds only in-frame clones, not every one. The table has 13,000 or so clones, around two thirds seen once. The sample was CD8+ T cells sorted from blood (inferred from file names), taken from a patient given nivolumab and ipilimumab in sequence. All receptors derive from a human donor with melanoma. Each CDR3 is given with its conserved first and last residue. D genes are given only for firm matches. A row's size may be missing; if present it is once, few, many or a size class.

>TRBJ2-7|TRBV7-8|NA|NA
TGTGCCAGCAGTTACTCCGCAGGTTCCTACGAGCAGTACTTC
CASSYSAGSYEQYF
>TRBJ2-1|TRBV7-3|NA|TRBD2
TGTGCCAGCAGCTTCGGGGGGACCTACAATGAGCAGTTCTTC
CASSFGGTYNEQFF
>TRBJ2-7|TRBV28|NA|NA
TGTGCCAGCAGTTTGACTACGGGTGGCTACGAGCAGTACTTC
CASSLTTGGYEQYF
>TRBJ2-1|TRBV9|few|NA
TGTGCCAGCAGCGTAGAGCGGCAGCCATACAATGAGCAGTTCTTC
CASSVERQPYNEQFF
>TRBJ2-7|TRBV9|NA|TRBD1
TGTGCCAGCAGCCTTGGAGGGACAGGGTTGCCCTACGAGCAGTACTTC
CASSLGGTGLPYEQYF
>TRBJ2-3|TRBV9|NA|NA
TGTGCCAGCAGCGTAAAAGGGGGTGGTTGGACAGATACGCAGTATTTT
CASSVKGGGWTDTQYF
>TRBJ2-1|TRBV6-5|NA|NA
TGTGCCAGCAGTCCGTATAGCTCCTACAATGAGCAGTTCTTC
CASSPYSSYNEQFF
>TRBJ2-3|TRBV15|NA|NA
TGTGCCACCAGCAGAGGCCCTAGTCGTTGGGTCACAGATACGCAGTATTTT
CATSRGPSRWVTDTQYF
>TRBJ2-5|TRBV27|NA|TRBD1
TGTGCCAGCAGTTCCGGGACAGGGGGAAGGGAGACCCAGTACTTC
CASSSGTGGRETQYF
>TRBJ2-2|TRBV9|NA|NA
TGTGCCAGCAGCGACCCTCGTAGGGGAACGAACACCGGGGAGCTGTTTTTT
CASSDPRRGTNTGELFF
>TRBJ1-1|TRBV29-1|NA|NA
TGCAGCGTTGTGGACATTGAAGCTTTCTTT
CSVVDIEAFF
>TRBJ2-7|TRBV30|NA|TRBD1
TGTGCCTGGAGTGTTACGGGGACAGGGGGCTACGAGCAGTACTTC
CAWSVTGTGGYEQYF
>TRBJ2-6|TRBV5-1|NA|TRBD1
TGCGCCGTCGGGGACAGGGTTGAGTCTGGGGCCAACGTCCTGACTTTC
CAVGDRVESGANVLTF
>TRBJ2-7|TRBV4-2|few|TRBD1
TGTGCCAGCAGCCAAGAGTATTCGGACAGGGACCGCTACGAGCAGTACTTC
CASSQEYSDRDRYEQYF
>TRBJ2-1|TRBV30|few|TRBD1
TGTGCCTGGAGTCCTCGGACAGGGGGCAATGAGCAGTTCTTC
CAWSPRTGGNEQFF
>TRBJ1-4|TRBV6-5|NA|TRBD1
TGTGCCAGCAGTTGGACAGGGGGGGATGAAAAACTGTTTTTT
CASSWTGGDEKLFF
>TRBJ1-4|TRBV7-6|medium-sized|TRBD1
TGTGCCAGCAGCTTAGAACAGGGGGCACGGGAACTGTTTTTT
CASSLEQGARELFF
>TRBJ2-1|TRBV7-6|medium-sized|TRBD1
TGTGCCAGCAGCTTCGGGACAGGCGCCTACAATGAGCAGTTCTTC
CASSFGTGAYNEQFF
>TRBJ1-3|TRBV5-6|NA|TRBD1
TGTGCCAGCAGCTTTTACAGGGGGCCCTCTGGAAACACCATATATTTT
CASSFYRGPSGNTIYF
>TRBJ2-7|TRBV10-3|NA|TRBD2
TGTGCCATCAGTCTCGGACTAGCGGGAGATAGGACCTACGAGCAGTACTTC
CAISLGLAGDRTYEQYF
>TRBJ1-1|TRBV7-9|NA|TRBD1
TGTGCCAGCAGCCAAGAGGACAGGATAGAGAAAGCTTTCTTT
CASSQEDRIEKAFF
>TRBJ2-7|TRBV5-6|NA|TRBD1
TGTGCCAGCAGCTTTCAGCAGGGGGACGAGCAGTACTTC
CASSFQQGDEQYF
>TRBJ2-2|TRBV27|NA|NA
TGTGCCAGCAGTCTAGGGGAGGGGGCCGGGGAGCTGTTTTTT
CASSLGEGAGELFF
>TRBJ1-1|TRBV7-9|NA|NA
TGTGCCAGCAGTCTCTCTTCGACAGGGAACACTGAAGCTTTCTTT
CASSLSSTGNTEAFF
>TRBJ1-4|TRBV6-5|NA|NA
TGTGCCAGCAGTTACGGCATACCGGGTCTGGGTGAAAAACTGTTTTTT
CASSYGIPGLGEKLFF
>TRBJ2-7|TRBV7-2|NA|NA
TGTGCCAGCAGCTTACATCAGGGTGCCTACGAGCAGTACTTC
CASSLHQGAYEQYF
>TRBJ1-2|TRBV19|NA|TRBD1
TGTGCCAGCGGGGACAGGGTGCCCCTTCCATATGGCTACACCTTC
CASGDRVPLPYGYTF
>TRBJ2-2|TRBV6-4|NA|NA
TGTGCCAGCAGTGAGGACACGAACACCGGGGAGCTGTTTTTT
CASSEDTNTGELFF
>TRBJ1-4|TRBV19|NA|NA
TGTGCCAGTAGGATCAGCGAAAATGAAAAACTGTTTTTT
CASRISENEKLFF
>TRBJ1-1|TRBV7-9|NA|NA
TGTGGGTCCGGAATACGGGGGAACACTGAAGCTTTCTTT
CGSGIRGNTEAFF
>TRBJ2-7|TRBV2|NA|TRBD1
TGTGCCAGCAGGAAGAGGGGACAGTTCTCCTACGAGCAGTACTTC
CASRKRGQFSYEQYF
>TRBJ2-1|TRBV5-6|NA|TRBD2
TGTGCCAGCAGCCTAGCCGGACTAGCGGTCTTGGACAATGAGCAGTTCTTC
CASSLAGLAVLDNEQFF
>TRBJ1-5|TRBV27|NA|TRBD1
TGTGCCAGCAGTCCCGGGACAGTGAGCAATCAGCCCCAGCATTTT
CASSPGTVSNQPQHF
>TRBJ2-7|TRBV11-2|NA|NA
TGTGCCAGCAGCTTAGGTCTTTACGAGCAGTACTTC
CASSLGLYEQYF
>TRBJ1-3|TRBV6-6|NA|NA
TGTGCCAGCAGTCCGGACTACTCTGGAAACACCATATATTTT
CASSPDYSGNTIYF
>TRBJ2-7|TRBV7-2|NA|NA
TGTGCCAGCGCCCCCGGGGAAAGGTACGAGCAGTACTTC
CASAPGERYEQYF
>TRBJ2-1|TRBV7-9|NA|TRBD2
TGTGCCAGCAGCTCGACTCTACTAGCGGGAGGCAAGGATGAGCAGTTCTTC
CASSSTLLAGGKDEQFF
>TRBJ1-1|TRBV7-2|NA|TRBD1
TGTGCCAGCAGTCGACAGGGTATGGCAGCTGAAGCTTTCTTT
CASSRQGMAAEAFF
>TRBJ2-1|TRBV27|NA|NA
TGTGCCAGCAGATCTCCGGGTCTGTGGGATGAGCAGTTCTTC
CASRSPGLWDEQFF
>TRBJ2-3|TRBV18|NA|TRBD1
TGTGCCAGCTCACTCCCGGACAGGGGGCAAGGTACGCAGTATTTT
CASSLPDRGQGTQYF
>TRBJ2-2|TRBV6-1|NA|NA
TGTGCCAGCAGCGAATTGGCGGGACCTAGGGCCGGGGAGCTGTTTTTT
CASSELAGPRAGELFF
>TRBJ1-1|TRBV7-9|NA|TRBD1
TGTGCCAGCAGCGGGGGACAGCCGACCACTGAAGCTTTCTTT
CASSGGQPTTEAFF
>TRBJ1-1|TRBV7-9|NA|NA
TGTGCCAGCAGCCGAGCGTGGGGCACTGAAGCTCTCTTT
CASSRAWGTEALF
>TRBJ2-1|TRBV27|NA|NA
TGTGCCAGCGGCGGGGCGAAGCAGTTCTTC
CASGGAKQFF
>TRBJ2-2|TRBV29-1|NA|NA
TGCAGCGTTGAACTGGGGGCAGGGACCGGGGAGCTGTTTTTT
CSVELGAGTGELFF
>TRBJ1-2|TRBV27|NA|NA
TGTGCCAGCAGTCCCCATGGGCAGTCGCTCAACTATGGCTACACCTTC
CASSPHGQSLNYGYTF
>TRBJ2-7|TRBV6-5|NA|TRBD1
TGTGCCAGCAGTCCGACCGGGACAGGGTCCTACGAGCAGTACTTC
CASSPTGTGSYEQYF
>TRBJ2-5|TRBV7-9|NA|NA
TGTGCCAGCAGCTTAGTAGGGGCAGTACAAGAGACCCAGTACTTC
CASSLVGAVQETQYF
>TRBJ2-5|TRBV2|NA|NA
TGTGCCAGCCCAAGGACAGACCAAGAGACCCAGTACTTC
CASPRTDQETQYF
>TRBJ2-7|TRBV9|NA|TRBD1
TGTGCCAGCAGCCCCGGGACAGGGACCTACGAGCAGTACTTC
CASSPGTGTYEQYF
>TRBJ2-1|TRBV27|NA|NA
TGTGCCAGCAGTTTAGGGGGCAGGGCTTACTACAATGAGCAGTTCTTC
CASSLGGRAYYNEQFF
>TRBJ1-4|TRBV19|NA|TRBD1
TGTGCCAGTAACACCGACAGGGGTGGTAATGAAAAACTGTTTTTT
CASNTDRGGNEKLFF
>TRBJ1-3|TRBV10-3|NA|NA
TGTGCCATCAAGGAGGTTCTCTCTGGAAACACCATATATTTT
CAIKEVLSGNTIYF
>TRBJ2-7|TRBV9|NA|TRBD1
TGTGCCAGCAGCGAGACAGGGGGCGGCGAGCAGTACTTC
CASSETGGGEQYF
>TRBJ2-2|TRBV7-3|NA|TRBD1
TGTGCCAGCAGCTTACGACAGGGGTACACCGGGGAGCTGTTTTTT
CASSLRQGYTGELFF
>TRBJ1-2|TRBV20-1|NA|TRBD1
TGCAGTGCCCGGACAGGGGATGGCTACACCTTC
CSARTGDGYTF
>TRBJ1-1|TRBV27|few|NA
TGTGCCAGCAGTTTTTCGGCGGCGAACACTGAAGCTTTCTTT
CASSFSAANTEAFF